This record looks at one T cell receptor (beta chain) sequence and its context. In its sample, this clone was seen a few times. There is no known antigen for this receptor. No per-base quality is available; no much larger clone lies one base away. These data originate in a study of cytomegalovirus exposure and HLA in healthy donors (dated by TCRdb to about 2017). Context from the whole study: A later analysis indicated that the 90 to 150 validation repertoires were generated on the platform also employed for the 700 or so repertoires of the first cohort. The aim of the study was to test whether cataloging public T cell receptors could identify signatures of past pathogen exposure. High-throughput TCR immunosequencing, statistical association of individual TCRs with disease status, and machine learning were combined to predict cytomegalovirus infection status. In addition to the first cohort of hundreds of subjects, a separate validation cohort of under 150 different subjects was used.

The donors belonged to the validation cohort of around 110 subjects, which was separate from the approximately 610-subject first cohort. V is pared back by 0 bases and J by 0 bases, with 13 bases lying between the germline termini. CDR1 and CDR2 are read off the germline V gene as SGHRS and YFSETQ. The CDR3 starts with the cysteine, ends with the phenylalanine, and has 17 residues. Kept here is only the CDR3 DNA, which spans 51 bases and is read in frame from base 1. Library preparation employed the immunoSEQ multiplex PCR assay. Per the authors' processing: A statistical classification framework was built for diagnosing cytomegalovirus status from the catalog of TCR beta chain sequences. TCRdb holds this immuneACCESS table with in-frame rearrangements only. Some clones are missing; in checked studies, unresolved V genes explain under half, and the rest has no known cause. V and J calls and clone size follow that table, whereas D and trimming were derived from the DNA. The sample yields some 270,000 clones; about 86% were counted once. Approximately 1% of the sample comes from the top ten.

The study at large found these results: The authors suggested that the approach could potentially be generalized to other disease states and immunological phenotypes. The study gave a list of 150 to 200 TCR beta chains associated with cytomegalovirus. The classifier was reported to diagnose cytomegalovirus status with high specificity and sensitivity in both the original and validation cohorts. In vitro tests confirmed that three of the cytomegalovirus-associated TCR beta chains recognize cytomegalovirus antigens. All 130 or so repertoires were used to score co-occurrence in the validation cohort in a later analysis, because that analysis had no HLA typing for the cohort. In a later analysis, TCRs clustered in the first cohort were found to also tend to co-occur in the roughly 120 validation repertoires, with over 90% of cluster scores above 0. Most TCR sequences were seen in very few donors, while some public TCRs were found in many individuals.

The sequence was obtained from a young woman in good health and CMV-seronegative. The chain was built from TRBV5-1 and TRBJ1-3; a confident D gene designation cannot be given. The specimen sequenced was PBMCs. The DNA is as follows: TGCGCCAGCAGCTTGGTGGTGGGAGCTGTCTCTGGAAACACCATATATTTT. The resulting protein is CASSLVVGAVSGNTIYF.